This T cell receptor (beta chain) is drawn from a study of blood T cell repertoires in COVID-19. Turning to the study itself: Samples came from the United States, Italy and Spain, spanning acute and convalescent COVID-19.

Deletions cut 0 bases from V and 2 bases from J, with 7 bases between. Looked up from germline, CDR1 is LGHDT and CDR2 is YNNKEL (reference sequence). The CDR3 covers 14 residues. In the original processing: By means of reference gene primer amplification, nucleated cell counts were estimated. Sequenced by immunoSEQ multiplex PCR; TCRdb stores in-frame clones only, minus some. The DNA gave D and trimming, while V, J and clone size come from that table. The table lists 74,000 or so clones, around 87% of them singletons. The sequence was obtained from a man in his fifties with acute or convalescent COVID-19. Sample: peripheral blood. J is TRBJ1-2 and V is TRBV3-1 (or the pseudogene TRBV3-2), with D maybe TRBD1 (5 bases). Here the CDR3 DNA reads TGTGCCAGCAGCCAAGACAAGGGGAACTATGGCTACACCTTC. Its protein is CASSQDKGNYGYTF.